This T cell receptor (beta chain) was sequenced for a study of blood T cell repertoires in COVID-19. Study details: The United States, Italy and Spain were the sources of the acute and convalescent COVID-19 samples. Sources were T cells, B-cell-depleted T cells, or PBMCs; the material itself was cDNA or gDNA.

Authors' methods: From reference gene primer amplification, estimates of nucleated cell counts were derived. The data were produced by immunoSEQ multiplex PCR, yet TCRdb's version contains in-frame clones alone and is incomplete. V and J calls plus clone size are reproduced from that table; the DNA served to infer D and trimming. The top ten hold around 3.6% of the sample, which has approximately 260,000 clones, about 88% seen once. The CDR3 contains 14 residues. In germline, CDR1 is MNHEY, CDR2 SVGAGI. With 7 bases clipped from V and 7 bases from J, the junction kept 7 bases outside the gene matches.

This TCR came from a man between 18 and 35 years old with active or convalescent COVID-19. Input material: peripheral blood. The chain couples TRBV6-5 to TRBJ1-5; 10 bases are shared with TRBD1. The CDR3 region is CASKRQGAGQPQHF. In DNA form, the CDR3 reads TGTGCCAGCAAACGACAGGGGGCTGGCCAGCCCCAGCATTTT.